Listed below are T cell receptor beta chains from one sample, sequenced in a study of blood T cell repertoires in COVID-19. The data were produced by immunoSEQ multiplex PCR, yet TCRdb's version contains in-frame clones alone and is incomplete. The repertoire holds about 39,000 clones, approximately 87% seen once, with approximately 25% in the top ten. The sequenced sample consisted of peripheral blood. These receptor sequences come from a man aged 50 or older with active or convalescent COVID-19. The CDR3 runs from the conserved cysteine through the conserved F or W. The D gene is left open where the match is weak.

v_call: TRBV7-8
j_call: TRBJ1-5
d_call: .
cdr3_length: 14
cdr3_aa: CASSLGGGHQPQHF
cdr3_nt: TGTGCCAGCAGCTTAGGGGGCGGCCATCAGCCCCAGCATTTT

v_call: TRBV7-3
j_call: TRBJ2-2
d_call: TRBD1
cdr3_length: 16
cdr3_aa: CASSLRDRAITGELFF
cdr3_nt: TGTGCCAGCAGCTTAAGGGACAGGGCAATTACCGGGGAGCTGTTTTTT

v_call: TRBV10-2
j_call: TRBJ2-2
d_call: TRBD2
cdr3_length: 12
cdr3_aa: CASSGLAGGLFF
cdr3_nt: TGCGCCAGCAGCGGACTAGCGGGGGGACTGTTTTTT

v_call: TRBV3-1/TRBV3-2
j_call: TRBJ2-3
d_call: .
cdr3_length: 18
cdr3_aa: CASSQGKGDPSGTDTQYF
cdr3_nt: TGTGCCAGCAGCCAAGGGAAGGGGGACCCTAGTGGCACAGATACGCAGTATTTT

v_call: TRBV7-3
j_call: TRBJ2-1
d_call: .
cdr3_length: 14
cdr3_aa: CASSPRVAKDEQFF
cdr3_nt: TGTGCCAGCAGCCCGCGGGTAGCTAAGGATGAGCAGTTCTTC

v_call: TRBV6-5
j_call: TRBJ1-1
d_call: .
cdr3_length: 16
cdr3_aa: CASSYGPGRGGTEAFF
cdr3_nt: TGTGCCAGCAGTTACGGGCCGGGACGAGGAGGGACTGAAGCTTTCTTT

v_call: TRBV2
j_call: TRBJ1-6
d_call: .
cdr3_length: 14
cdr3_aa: CASSDEGIDSPLHF
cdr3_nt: TGTGCCAGCAGTGATGAGGGCATTGATTCACCCCTCCACTTT

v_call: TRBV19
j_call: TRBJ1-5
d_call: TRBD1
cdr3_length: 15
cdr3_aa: CASSRGQGINQPQHF
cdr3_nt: TGTGCCAGTAGTAGAGGACAGGGAATCAATCAGCCCCAGCATTTT

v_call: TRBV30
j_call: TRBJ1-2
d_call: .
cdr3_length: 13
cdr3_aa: CACYDTANYGYTF
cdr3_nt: TGTGCCTGTTACGACACAGCTAACTATGGCTACACCTTC

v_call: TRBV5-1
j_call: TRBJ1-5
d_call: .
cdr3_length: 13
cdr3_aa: CASSEVSNQPQHF
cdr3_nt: TGCGCCAGCAGCGAGGTCAGCAATCAGCCCCAGCATTTT